This T cell receptor (beta chain) is from a study of blood T cell repertoires in COVID-19. Study-level background: Material from acute and convalescent COVID-19 was sourced from the United States, Italy and Spain. From T cells, B-cell-depleted T cells, or PBMCs came the material, which was cDNA or gDNA.

Per the germline V gene, CDR1 is KGHSH and CDR2 is LQKENI. The CDR3 has 15 amino acids. Trimming took 6 bases from V and 1 from J, leaving 13 bases between them. Seattle patient enrollment occurred during active infection, with longitudinal follow-up thereafter. TCRdb's copy holds only in-frame clones and misses some; the assay was immunoSEQ multiplex PCR. Among roughly 220,000 clones, roughly 79% were seen once, and the ten largest hold 7.5%. Sequenced: peripheral blood. This sequence was found in a woman of 80 years or more with COVID-19, enrolled during active disease. This chain links TRBV18 with TRBJ1-5, with D possibly matching TRBD1 (6 bases). The CDR3 sequence: CASSPQGGSNQPQHF. The CDR3 DNA follows: TGTGCCAGCTCTCCGCAAGGGGGAAGCAATCAGCCCCAGCATTTT.